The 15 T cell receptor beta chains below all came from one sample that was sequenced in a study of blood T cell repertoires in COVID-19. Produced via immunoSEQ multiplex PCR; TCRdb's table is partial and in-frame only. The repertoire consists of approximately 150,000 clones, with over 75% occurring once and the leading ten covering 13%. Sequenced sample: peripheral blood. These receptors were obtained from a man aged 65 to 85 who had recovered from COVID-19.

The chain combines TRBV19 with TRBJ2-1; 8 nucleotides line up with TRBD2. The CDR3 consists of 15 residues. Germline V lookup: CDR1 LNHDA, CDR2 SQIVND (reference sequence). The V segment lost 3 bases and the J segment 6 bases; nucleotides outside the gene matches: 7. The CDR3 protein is CASSIGSGIFNEQFF. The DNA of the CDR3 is TGTGCCAGTAGTATTGGTAGCGGGATATTCAATGAGCAGTTCTTC.

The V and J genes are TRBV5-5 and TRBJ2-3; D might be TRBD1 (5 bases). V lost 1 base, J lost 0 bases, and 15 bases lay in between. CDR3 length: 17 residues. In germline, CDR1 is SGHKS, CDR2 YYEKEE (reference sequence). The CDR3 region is CASSLRERGSSTDTQYF. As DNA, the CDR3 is TGTGCCAGCAGCTTGAGGGAAAGGGGTTCTAGCACAGATACGCAGTATTTT. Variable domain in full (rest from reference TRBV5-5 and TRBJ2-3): DAGVTQSPTHLIKTRGQQVTLRCSPISGHKSVSWYQQVLGQGPQFIFQYYEKEERGRGNFPDRFSARQFPNYSSELNVNALLLGDSALYLCASSLRERGSSTDTQYFGPGTRLTVL.

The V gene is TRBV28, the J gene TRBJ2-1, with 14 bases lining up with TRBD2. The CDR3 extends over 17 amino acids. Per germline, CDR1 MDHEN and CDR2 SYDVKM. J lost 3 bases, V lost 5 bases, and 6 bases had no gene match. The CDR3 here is CASSTGLAGGHYNEQFF. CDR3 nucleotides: TGTGCCAGCAGTACCGGACTAGCGGGAGGCCACTACAATGAGCAGTTCTTC.

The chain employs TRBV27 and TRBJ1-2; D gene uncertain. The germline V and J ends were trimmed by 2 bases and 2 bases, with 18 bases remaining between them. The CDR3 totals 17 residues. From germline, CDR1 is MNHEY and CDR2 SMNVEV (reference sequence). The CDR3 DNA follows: TGTGCCAGCAGTTTAACCCCCGAGGGCGGTGGGAACTATGGCTACACCTTC. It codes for CASSLTPEGGGNYGYTF.

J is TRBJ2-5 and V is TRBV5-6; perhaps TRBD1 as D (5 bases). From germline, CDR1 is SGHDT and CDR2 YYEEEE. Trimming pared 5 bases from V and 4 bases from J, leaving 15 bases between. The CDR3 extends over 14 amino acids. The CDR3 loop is CASSTVRASETQYF. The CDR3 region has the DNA TGTGCCAGCAGTACAGTCAGGGCGTCAGAGACCCAGTACTTC.

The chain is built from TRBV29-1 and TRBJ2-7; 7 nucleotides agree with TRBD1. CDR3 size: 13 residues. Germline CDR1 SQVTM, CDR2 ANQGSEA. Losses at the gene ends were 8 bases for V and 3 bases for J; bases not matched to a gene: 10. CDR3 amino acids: CSTSKGDSYEQYF. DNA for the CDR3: TGCAGCACTTCAAAAGGGGACAGCTACGAGCAGTACTTC.

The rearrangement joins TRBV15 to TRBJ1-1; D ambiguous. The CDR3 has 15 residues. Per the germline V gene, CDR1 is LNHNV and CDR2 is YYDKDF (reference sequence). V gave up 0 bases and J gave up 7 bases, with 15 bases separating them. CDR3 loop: CATSRDLGGLGEAFF. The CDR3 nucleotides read TGTGCCACCAGCAGAGATTTGGGAGGGTTGGGTGAAGCTTTCTTT.

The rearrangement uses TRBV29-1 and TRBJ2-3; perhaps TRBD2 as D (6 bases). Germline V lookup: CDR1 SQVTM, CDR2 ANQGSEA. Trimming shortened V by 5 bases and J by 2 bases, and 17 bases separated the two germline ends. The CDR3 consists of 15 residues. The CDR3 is CSVFRGTVLTDTQYF. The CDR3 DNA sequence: TGCAGCGTTTTTCGGGGGACCGTCCTCACAGATACGCAGTATTTT.

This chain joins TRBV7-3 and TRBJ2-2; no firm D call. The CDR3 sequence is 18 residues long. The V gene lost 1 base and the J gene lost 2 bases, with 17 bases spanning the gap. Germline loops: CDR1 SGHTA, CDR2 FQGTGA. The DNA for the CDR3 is TGTGCCAGCAGCTTAATTCCGAGAATCGAGCCTAACACCGGGGAGCTGTTTTTT. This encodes CASSLIPRIEPNTGELFF.

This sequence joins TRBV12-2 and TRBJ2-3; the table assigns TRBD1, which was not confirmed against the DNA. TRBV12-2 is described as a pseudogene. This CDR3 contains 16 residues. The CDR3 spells CASRFPRQGRVDTQYF. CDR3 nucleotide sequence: TGTGCAAGTCGCTTCCCCCGACAGGGAAGAGTAGATACGCAGTATTTT.

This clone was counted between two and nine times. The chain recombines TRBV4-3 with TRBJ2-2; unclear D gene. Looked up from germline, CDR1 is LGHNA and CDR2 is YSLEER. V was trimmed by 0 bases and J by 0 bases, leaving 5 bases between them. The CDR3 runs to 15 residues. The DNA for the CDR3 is TGCGCCAGCAGCCAAGATCTAGCGAACACCGGGGAGCTGTTTTTT. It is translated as CASSQDLANTGELFF.

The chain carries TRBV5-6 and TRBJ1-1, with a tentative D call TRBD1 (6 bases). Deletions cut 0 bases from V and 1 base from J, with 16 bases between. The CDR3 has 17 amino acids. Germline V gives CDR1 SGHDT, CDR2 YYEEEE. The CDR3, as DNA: TGTGCCAGCAGCTTGGCTCCTTGGGGGCTGGGGAACACTGAAGCTTTCTTT. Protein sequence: CASSLAPWGLGNTEAFF. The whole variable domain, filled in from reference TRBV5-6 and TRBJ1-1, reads DAGVTQSPTHLIKTRGQQVTLRCSPKSGHDTVSWYQQALGQGPQFIFQYYEEEERQRGNFPDRFSGHQFPNYSSELNVNALLLGDSALYLCASSLAPWGLGNTEAFFGQGTRLTVV.

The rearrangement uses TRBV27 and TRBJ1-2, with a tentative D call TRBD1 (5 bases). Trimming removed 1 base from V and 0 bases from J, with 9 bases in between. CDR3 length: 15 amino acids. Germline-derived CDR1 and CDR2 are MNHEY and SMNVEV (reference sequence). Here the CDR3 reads CASSLFQGANYGYTF. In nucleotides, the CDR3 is TGTGCCAGCAGTTTATTCCAGGGCGCTAACTATGGCTACACCTTC.

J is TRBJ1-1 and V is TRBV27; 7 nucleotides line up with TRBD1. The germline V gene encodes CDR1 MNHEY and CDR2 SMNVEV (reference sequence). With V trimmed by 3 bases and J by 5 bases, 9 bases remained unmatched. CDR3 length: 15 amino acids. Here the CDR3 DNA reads TGTGCCAGCAGTTTTAGGTTTCAGGGGGTAACTGAAGCTTTCTTT. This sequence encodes CASSFRFQGVTEAFF.

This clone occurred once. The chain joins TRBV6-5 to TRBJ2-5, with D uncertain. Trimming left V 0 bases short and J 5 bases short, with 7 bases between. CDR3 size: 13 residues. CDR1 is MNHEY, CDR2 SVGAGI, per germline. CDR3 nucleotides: TGTGCCAGCAGTTACTCGTATAGTGAGACCCAGTACTTC. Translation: CASSYSYSETQYF.